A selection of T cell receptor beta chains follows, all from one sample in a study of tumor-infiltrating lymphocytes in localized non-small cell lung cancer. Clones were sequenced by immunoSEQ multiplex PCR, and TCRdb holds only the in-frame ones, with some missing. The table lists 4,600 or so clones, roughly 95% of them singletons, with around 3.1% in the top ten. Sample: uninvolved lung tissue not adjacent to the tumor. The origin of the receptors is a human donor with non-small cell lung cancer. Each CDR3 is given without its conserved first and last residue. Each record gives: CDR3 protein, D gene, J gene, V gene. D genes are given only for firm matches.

ASSMTSGDTEQF TRBD2 TRBJ2-1 TRBV19
SVKNDGTTDTQY NA TRBJ2-3 TRBV29-1
ASSLEGRGLDYEQY NA TRBJ2-7 TRBV5-6
AWSGSDEKLF NA TRBJ1-4 TRBV30
ASNLLLGEITDTQY NA TRBJ2-3 TRBV5-6
ASSPLGTSGGQETQY TRBD2 TRBJ2-5 TRBV9
ASVIPQGARTGELF TRBD1 TRBJ2-2 TRBV19
ASSLEVSGYEQY TRBD2 TRBJ2-7 TRBV5-1
ASSPRHHSGNTIY NA TRBJ1-3 TRBV7-9
ASSEGLEAPLH NA TRBJ1-6 TRBV6-1
ASSESGTENIQY NA TRBJ2-4 TRBV25-1
SAPQGSTEAF NA TRBJ1-1 TRBV29-1
ASSLGVSEGTDTQY NA TRBJ2-3 TRBV5-5
ASSLDSGPQH NA TRBJ1-5 TRBV7-2
ASTQGEDTEAF TRBD1 TRBJ1-1 TRBV2
AWTPGVAGGPLYEQF TRBD2 TRBJ2-1 TRBV30
ASSESTGYNEQF NA TRBJ2-1 TRBV6-1
ASSLRQGEGNTEAF TRBD1 TRBJ1-1 TRBV6-6